The present TCR beta chain was sequenced within a study of molecular identifiers for immune sequencing clone quantification. CDR1 is MNHEY, CDR2 SVGEGT, per germline. The V segment lost 6 bases and the J segment 1 base; nucleotides outside the gene matches: 2. The CDR3 spans 15 residues. Using its own MiXCR run on the PCR reads, TCRdb lists one record per CDR3 protein. The sample contains some 680,000 distinct CDR3 sequences, about 25% of which appear only once. Libraries for naive CD8 T cells, which were made from approximately 20,000 to 1,000,000 sorted cells, drew on 10%, 30% or 50% of the RNA. This clonotype showed up just a few times.

The chain links TRBV6-2 or TRBV6-3 to TRBJ2-7; 14 nucleotides align to TRBD2. This sequence originates from a human donor in good health. Some libraries in this study had Jurkat cell RNA spiked in. What was sequenced was naive CD8+ T cells from blood, with Jurkat cell RNA spiked in. Specified subset: FACS-sorted CD8+CD4-CCR7+CD45RA+ naive T cells. The CDR3 bases are TGTGCCAGCAGGCGGACTAGCGGGGGGTCCTACGAGCAGTACTTC. Protein sequence: CASRRTSGGSYEQYF.